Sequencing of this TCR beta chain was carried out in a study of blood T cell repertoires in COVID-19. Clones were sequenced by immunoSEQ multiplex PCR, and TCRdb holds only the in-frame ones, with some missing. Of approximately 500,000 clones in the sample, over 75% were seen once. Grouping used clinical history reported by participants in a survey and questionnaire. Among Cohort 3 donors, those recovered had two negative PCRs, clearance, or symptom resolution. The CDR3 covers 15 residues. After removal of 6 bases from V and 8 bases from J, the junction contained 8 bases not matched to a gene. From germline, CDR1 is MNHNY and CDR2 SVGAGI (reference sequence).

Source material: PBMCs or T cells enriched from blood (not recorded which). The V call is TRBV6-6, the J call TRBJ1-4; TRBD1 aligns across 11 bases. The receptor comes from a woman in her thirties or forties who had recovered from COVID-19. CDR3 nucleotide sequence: TGTGCCAGCAGCCCCGCCCGGGACAGGGGGGAAAAACTGTTTTTT. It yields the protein CASSPARDRGEKLFF.